This T cell receptor beta chain originates from a study of cytomegalovirus exposure and HLA in healthy donors. Method: immunoSEQ multiplex PCR; TCRdb's copy keeps in-frame clones and lacks some. The sample includes over 110,000 clones, less than 90% of them seen just once. Remarks on this clone: Its antigen is unknown.

Notes on the study in general: The study put 150 to 200 TCR beta chains on its list as cytomegalovirus-associated.

The germline gives CDR1 GTSNPN, CDR2 SVGIG (reference sequence). CDR3 length equals 17 residues. The ends lost 0 bases at V and 4 bases at J; junction bases unmatched: 9. The donors were members of the validation cohort, which comprised under 150 subjects and was separate from the first cohort of more than 500 subjects. J is TRBJ2-1 and V is TRBV30; 10 bases line up with TRBD2. The TCR sequence derives from a man between 18 and 35 years old in good health and CMV-seronegative. The sequencing input was PBMCs. The DNA for the CDR3 is TGTGCCTGGAGTGTACGGGCTAGCGGGAGTTCATACAATGAGCAGTTCTTC. Translation: CAWSVRASGSSYNEQFF. Full variable domain (remainder filled in from reference TRBV30 and TRBJ2-1): SQTIHQWPATLVQPVGSPLSLECTVEGTSNPNLYWYRQAAGRGLQLLFYSVGIGQISSEVPQNLSASRPQDRQFILSSKKLLLSDSGFYLCAWSVRASGSSYNEQFFGPGTRLTVL.